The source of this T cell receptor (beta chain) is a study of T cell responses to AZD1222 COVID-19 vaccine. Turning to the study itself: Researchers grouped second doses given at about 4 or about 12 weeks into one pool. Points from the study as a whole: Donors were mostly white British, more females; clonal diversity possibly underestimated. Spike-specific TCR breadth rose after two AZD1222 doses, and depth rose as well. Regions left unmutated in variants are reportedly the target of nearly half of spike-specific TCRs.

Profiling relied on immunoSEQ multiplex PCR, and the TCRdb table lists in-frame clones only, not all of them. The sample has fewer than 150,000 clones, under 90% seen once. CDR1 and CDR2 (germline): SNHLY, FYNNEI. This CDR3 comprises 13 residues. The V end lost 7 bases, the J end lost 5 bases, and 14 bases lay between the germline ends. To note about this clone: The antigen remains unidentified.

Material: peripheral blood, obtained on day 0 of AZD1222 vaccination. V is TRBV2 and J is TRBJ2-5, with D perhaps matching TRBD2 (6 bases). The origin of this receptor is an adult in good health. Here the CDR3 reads CASNEEGRETQYF. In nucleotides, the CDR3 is TGTGCCAGCAACGAGGAGGGGCGTGAGACCCAGTACTTC.